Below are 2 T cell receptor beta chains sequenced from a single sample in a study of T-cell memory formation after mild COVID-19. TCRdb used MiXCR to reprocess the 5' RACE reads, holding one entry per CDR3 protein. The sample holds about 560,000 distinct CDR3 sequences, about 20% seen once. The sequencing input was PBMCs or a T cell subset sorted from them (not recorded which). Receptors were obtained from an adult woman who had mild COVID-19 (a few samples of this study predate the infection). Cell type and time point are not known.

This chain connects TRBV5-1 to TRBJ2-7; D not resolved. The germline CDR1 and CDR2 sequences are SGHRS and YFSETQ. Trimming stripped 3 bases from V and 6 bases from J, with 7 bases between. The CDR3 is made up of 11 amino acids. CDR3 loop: CASSSWGEQYF. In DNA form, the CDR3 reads TGCGCCAGCAGCTCTTGGGGCGAGCAGTACTTC. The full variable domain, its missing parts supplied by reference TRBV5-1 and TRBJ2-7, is KAGVTQTPRYLIKTRGQQVTLSCSPISGHRSVSWYQQTPGQGLQFLFEYFSETQRNKGNFPGRFSGRQFSNSRSEMNVSTLELGDSALYLCASSSWGEQYFGPGTRLTVT.

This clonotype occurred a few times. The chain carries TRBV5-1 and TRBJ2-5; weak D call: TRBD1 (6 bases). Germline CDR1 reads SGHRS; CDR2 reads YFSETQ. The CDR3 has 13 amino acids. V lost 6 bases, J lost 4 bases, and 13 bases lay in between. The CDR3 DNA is TGCGCCAGCATACGGACAGTCGGAGAGACCCAGTACTTC. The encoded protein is CASIRTVGETQYF.